These 13 T cell receptor beta chains came from one sample sequenced in a study of T cell changes during pregnancy in multiple sclerosis. Clones were read by immunoSEQ multiplex PCR, and TCRdb kept only the in-frame ones, dropping some. The repertoire holds approximately 97,000 clones, with 90% as singletons. The sample in question was peripheral blood, obtained in the second trimester of pregnancy. The receptors were sampled from a female donor in good health, enrolled as a control in a pregnancy study.

This clone showed up just once. The chain links TRBV6-4 to TRBJ2-3; 8 nucleotides line up with TRBD2. V lost 2 bases, J lost 6 bases, and 7 bases stayed unmatched. Germline CDR1 reads MRHNA; CDR2 reads SNTAGT. The CDR3 consists of 15 residues. The CDR3 DNA is TGTGCCAGCAGTGACACAGCGGGGGCCTGGGATACGCAGTATTTT. Translated: CASSDTAGAWDTQYF.

The chain joins TRBV7-2 to TRBJ2-3; D is unresolved. Trimming cost V 1 base and J 6 bases, with 5 bases left between them. This CDR3 comprises 12 residues. Germline assignment: CDR1 SGHTA and CDR2 FQGNSA. CDR3 DNA sequence: TGTGCCAGCAGCTTAGTCGCGGATACGCAGTATTTT. As protein: CASSLVADTQYF.

The V call is TRBV4-3, the J call TRBJ2-7; 10 positions agree with TRBD2. CDR1 is LGHNA and CDR2 is YSLEER in the germline V gene. Trimming removed 3 bases from V and 5 bases from J; junction bases left unmatched: 7. The CDR3 loop spans 15 amino acids. The CDR3, as DNA: TGCGCCAGCAGCCATAACCTAGCGGGAGATAACGAGCAGTACTTC. Its protein product is CASSHNLAGDNEQYF.

The rearrangement uses TRBV19 and TRBJ2-7, with 7 bases lining up with TRBD1. Germline assignment: CDR1 LNHDA and CDR2 SQIVND (reference sequence). Germline trimming cut 6 bases from V and 0 bases from J; bases unmatched to any gene: 8. The CDR3 covers 15 residues. The CDR3, as DNA: TGTGCCAGTAGGACCAAGACAGGGAACTCCTACGAGCAGTACTTC. Translating it yields CASRTKTGNSYEQYF. Combining the CDR3 with reference TRBV19 and TRBJ2-7 gives the whole variable domain DGGITQSPKYLFRKEGQNVTLSCEQNLNHDAMYWYRQDPGQGLRLIYYSQIVNDFQKGDIAEGYSVSREKKESFPLTVTSAQKNPTAFYLCASRTKTGNSYEQYFGPGTRLTVT.

J is TRBJ1-4 and V is TRBV7-9; no clear D gene. The V end lost 5 bases, the J end lost 4 bases, and 14 bases lay between the germline ends. From germline, CDR1 is SEHNR and CDR2 FQNEAQ (reference sequence). CDR3 length equals 15 residues. The CDR3 DNA reads as TGTGCCAGCAGCCCCAGCGCACGGTATAATGAAAAACTGTTTTTT. This gives the protein CASSPSARYNEKLFF.

The J gene is TRBJ2-3, the V gene TRBV4-3; D possibly corresponds to TRBD2 (6 bases). The CDR3 is 16 residues long. With 1 base removed from V and 2 bases from J, the gap between germline ends came to 13 bases. Germline CDR1 reads LGHNA; CDR2 reads YSLEER. The CDR3 is CASSQGGGGFTDTQYF. CDR3 coding DNA: TGCGCCAGCAGCCAAGGGGGTGGAGGGTTCACAGATACGCAGTATTTT.

This chain uses TRBV5-6 with TRBJ1-1; D unclear. CDR3 length: 16 amino acids. Germline V lookup: CDR1 SGHDT, CDR2 YYEEEE. With 0 bases removed from V and 0 bases from J, the gap between germline ends came to 12 bases. The CDR3 DNA reads as TGTGCCAGCAGCTTGGCCGGGGAGTCCCTGAACACTGAAGCTTTCTTT. Its translation is CASSLAGESLNTEAFF.

Remarks on this clone: The junction departs from germline at one end; a sequencing error may be responsible. Other DNA sequences in the sample encode the same CDR3. The V and J genes are TRBV7-7 and TRBJ2-2; 11 nucleotides align to TRBD2. CDR3 size: 15 residues. Germline V gene sequence: CDR1 SSHAT, CDR2 FNYEAQ (reference sequence). The CDR3 DNA reads as TGTGCTAGCAGACCCGGGACTAGCGGTCCCGGGGAGCTGTTTTTT. Encoded protein: CASRPGTSGPGELFF. The full variable domain, rest sourced from reference TRBV7-7 and TRBJ2-2, is GAGVSQSPRYKVTKRGQDVTLRCDPISSHATLYWYQQALGQGPEFLTYFNYEAQPDKSGLPSDRFSAERPEGSISTLTIQRTEQRDSAMYRCASRPGTSGPGELFFGEGSRLTVL.

V usage is TRBV7-9 and J usage is TRBJ1-2; 8 bases are a match to TRBD1. The V gene's germline CDR1 is SEHNR and CDR2 FQNEAQ (reference sequence). V lost 5 bases and J lost 1; bases outside the gene matches: 6. The CDR3 spans 15 residues. The CDR3 here is CASSPGTGVNYGYTF. The CDR3 bases are TGTGCCAGCAGCCCCGGGACAGGAGTTAACTATGGCTACACCTTC.

J is TRBJ2-1 and V is TRBV28, with 7 bases fitting TRBD2. Trimming cost V 6 bases and J 8 bases; bases outside gene matches: 13. CDR1 MDHEN and CDR2 SYDVKM come from the germline V gene. There are 15 residues in the CDR3. The CDR3 sequence is CASRRGGEGEDEQFF. For the CDR3, the DNA is TGTGCCAGCAGGCGGGGAGGGGAGGGTGAAGATGAGCAGTTCTTC.

V gene TRBV5-1 combines with J gene TRBJ1-2, with 7 bases matching TRBD1. Per the germline V gene, CDR1 is SGHRS and CDR2 is YFSETQ. Trimming took 0 bases from V and 3 from J; bases not matched to a gene: 8. The CDR3 covers 16 residues. This chain's CDR3 is CASSLDRGGPDYGYTF. CDR3 coding DNA: TGCGCCAGCAGCTTGGACAGGGGCGGGCCGGACTATGGCTACACCTTC.

V gene TRBV5-1 combines with J gene TRBJ2-7; D is possibly TRBD1 (6 bases). The germline gives CDR1 SGHRS, CDR2 YFSETQ. The CDR3 runs to 14 residues. Trimming left V 3 bases short and J 5 bases short, with 15 bases between. CDR3 sequence: CASSSLGQTDEQYF. The CDR3 DNA follows: TGCGCCAGCAGCTCCTTAGGACAGACCGACGAGCAGTACTTC.

The V gene is TRBV6-6, the J gene TRBJ1-3; tentative D call: TRBD1 (6 bases). Looked up from germline, CDR1 is MNHNY and CDR2 is SVGAGI (reference sequence). This CDR3 comprises 16 residues. Trimming removed 8 bases at V and 6 bases at J, with 23 bases between. This CDR3 reads CASCNGGRQIKNTIYF. The CDR3 DNA follows: TGTGCCAGCTGCAACGGGGGGCGACAGATCAAAAACACCATATATTTT.